The clone carrying this T cell receptor beta chain has only a few counts. The data were taken from a study of type 1 and type 2 diabetes patients. PCR was run on genomic DNA. Multiplex PCR with 30 forward and 13 reverse primers amplified the TCR beta CDR3. TCRdb processed the multiplex PCR reads anew with MiXCR; each CDR3 protein has one entry. The data contain more than 250,000 distinct CDR3 sequences, around 47% of them singletons. V lost 8 bases to trimming and J lost 2 bases, with 9 bases between them. The CDR3 loop spans 12 amino acids. Germline V gives CDR1 WNHNN, CDR2 SYGVQD (reference sequence).

The TCR comes from a man younger than 35 with type 2 diabetes. Sequenced material: peripheral blood mononuclear cells (PBMCs). The chain joins TRBV10-1 to TRBJ1-2; unclear D gene. The CDR3 DNA sequence: TGCGCCAGCTCCGCGGGCAACTATGGCTACACCTTC. It codes for CASSAGNYGYTF.